The 16 T cell receptor beta chains in this list originate from one sample, sequenced in a study of early T cells in non-severe SARS-CoV-2 infection. A single record per CDR3 protein comes from TCRdb applying MiXCR to the 5' RACE reads. The sample has tens of thousands of distinct CDR3 sequences; 11% are singletons. The sequenced sample consisted of whole blood. These receptors were obtained from an adult who was a healthcare worker with PCR-confirmed SARS-CoV-2 infection or an uninfected control (not recorded which).

This clonotype was recorded a few times. The chain has TRBV2 and TRBJ2-4; 9 bases match TRBD1. Germline CDR1 SNHLY, CDR2 FYNNEI. The CDR3 is 18 amino acids. V dropped 6 bases and J dropped 0; count of bases not matched to a gene: 12. CDR3 in amino acids: CASRGGTGQDGAKNIQYF. The CDR3 bases are TGTGCCAGCAGGGGGGGGACAGGGCAAGACGGAGCCAAAAACATTCAGTACTTC.

This clonotype was found a few times. The chain is built from TRBV2 and TRBJ2-3; 10 bases match TRBD2. With 6 bases clipped from V and 2 bases from J, the junction kept 2 bases outside the gene matches. The CDR3 covers 14 residues. CDR1 SNHLY and CDR2 FYNNEI come from the germline V gene. CDR3 DNA sequence: TGTGCCAGCAGAACTAGCGGGAACACAGATACGCAGTATTTT. It yields the protein CASRTSGNTDTQYF.

This clonotype occurred a few times. The CDR3 is CASSPDASRNTGELFF. The CDR3 nucleotides are TGTGCCAGCAGCCCAGACGCTAGCCGGAACACCGGGGAGCTGTTTTTT. The chain joins TRBV7-6 to TRBJ2-2, with a weak D call TRBD2 (5 bases). Germline V gene sequence: CDR1 SGHVS, CDR2 FNYEAQ. Trimming took off 5 bases at V and 1 base at J, with 14 bases between the two ends. The CDR3 is 16 amino acids.

The chain is built from TRBV18 and TRBJ2-3, with D tentatively TRBD2 (5 bases). The V end was cut by 3 bases, the J end by 2 bases, with 12 bases between. CDR1 is KGHSH and CDR2 is LQKENI in the germline V gene. The CDR3 consists of 15 residues. The CDR3 reads CASSPASGNTDTQYF. Written as DNA, the CDR3 is TGTGCCAGCTCACCGGCAAGCGGAAACACAGATACGCAGTATTTT.

This clonotype has a count of ten or more. The V gene is TRBV30, the J gene TRBJ2-3, with D tentatively TRBD1 or TRBD2 (5 bases each). The CDR3 totals 16 residues. The ends were cut back, 1 base at V and 0 bases at J, with 14 bases in the middle. The germline V gene has CDR1 GTSNPN and CDR2 SVGIG (reference sequence). The CDR3 sequence is CAWSALGTVSTDTQYF. CDR3 nucleotides: TGTGCCTGGAGTGCCCTGGGGACGGTTAGCACAGATACGCAGTATTTT. The complete variable domain, with remaining parts taken from reference TRBV30 and TRBJ2-3, reads SQTIHQWPATLVQPVGSPLSLECTVEGTSNPNLYWYRQAAGRGLQLLFYSVGIGQISSEVPQNLSASRPQDRQFILSSKKLLLSDSGFYLCAWSALGTVSTDTQYFGPGTRLTVL.

The sample holds a few counts of this clonotype. The CDR3 protein is CATTGTQNTGELFF. CDR3 nucleotide sequence: TGTGCCACCACCGGGACACAAAACACCGGGGAGCTGTTTTTT. This chain joins TRBV6-1 and TRBJ2-2, with D possibly TRBD1 on 6 matching bases. Trimming left V 10 bases short and J 2 bases short, with 14 bases between. Germline V gene sequence: CDR1 MNHNS, CDR2 SASEGT. This CDR3 region has 14 residues.

This clonotype was detected only a few times. Because the CDR3 is missing its conserved closing phenylalanine or tryptophan, this is likely a read error. The DNA is left out, because the CDR3 cannot be placed on it with certainty; the CDR3 is given as TCRdb lists it. The chain combines TRBV2 with TRBJ2-1; the D call of TRBD2 is as the table states it, not checked on the DNA. The CDR3 spans 14 residues, counting both ends. The germline gives CDR1 SNHLY, CDR2 FYNNEI. CDR3 amino acids: CARRTVSPQSPSPL.

This clonotype was counted at least ten times. For the CDR3, the DNA is TGCAGTGCTACGGCCCAAGATAGCAATCAGCCCCAGCATTTT. Translation gives CSATAQDSNQPQHF. The V gene is TRBV20-1, the J gene TRBJ1-5, with D uncertain. The CDR3 spans 14 residues. Germline CDR1 and CDR2: DFQATT and SNEGSKA (reference sequence). The V gene lost 4 bases and the J gene lost 0 bases, with 10 bases spanning the gap.

The V call is TRBV4-3, the J call TRBJ2-1, with 14 positions matching TRBD2. The V gene end was trimmed by 3 bases and the J gene end by 1 base; junction bases not matched to a gene: 5. CDR1 and CDR2 from the germline V gene are LGHNA and YSLEER. This CDR3 is built from 18 residues. The chain's CDR3 is CASSQGLAGVTSYNEQFF. The CDR3 region has the DNA TGCGCCAGCAGCCAGGGACTAGCGGGAGTCACGTCCTACAATGAGCAGTTCTTC.

The chain couples TRBV19 to TRBJ1-5; a possible D gene is TRBD1 (6 bases). The V end was cut by 7 bases, the J end by 7 bases, with 20 bases between. Per germline, CDR1 LNHDA and CDR2 SQIVND (reference sequence). The CDR3 length is 15 residues. CDR3 sequence reads: CASNGGQYGVQPQHF. CDR3 DNA: TGTGCCAGTAATGGGGGACAATACGGGGTACAGCCCCAGCATTTT.

This clonotype was counted many times. The chain is built from TRBV11-2 and TRBJ2-1; 9 nucleotides agree with TRBD2. Germline V gene lookup returns CDR1 SGHAT and CDR2 FQNNGV. This CDR3 comprises 18 residues. With V trimmed by 5 bases and J by 7 bases, 18 bases remained unmatched. The CDR3: CASSQRGLAGSLGNEQFF. CDR3 bases: TGTGCCAGCAGCCAACGGGGTCTAGCGGGGTCCCTTGGGAATGAGCAGTTCTTC.

This clonotype was detected ten times or more. The V call is TRBV7-9, the J call TRBJ1-5; 11 bases are shared with TRBD1. V shed 11 bases and J 4 bases; nucleotides not matched to a gene: 7. From germline, CDR1 is SEHNR and CDR2 FQNEAQ (reference sequence). This CDR3 is built from 14 residues. The CDR3 nucleotides are TGTGCCGGCGTGGGACAGGGGGTTAATCAGCCCCAGCATTTT. This codes for CAGVGQGVNQPQHF. Full variable domain (outside the CDR3, taken from reference TRBV7-9 and TRBJ1-5): DTGVSQNPRHKITKRGQNVTFRCDPISEHNRLYWYRQTLGQGPEFLTYFQNEAQLEKSRLLSDRFSAERPKGSFSTLEIQRTEQGDSAMYLCAGVGQGVNQPQHFGDGTRLSIL.

The chain is built from TRBV10-3 and TRBJ1-1; the D is unclear. Germline V lookup: CDR1 ENHRY, CDR2 SYGVKD. Trimming took off 6 bases at V and 8 bases at J, with 10 bases between the two ends. This CDR3 has 11 residues. The CDR3 DNA sequence: TGTGCCATCAGCTCCGGTCGGGAAGCTTTCTTT. Translation: CAISSGREAFF.

This clonotype was seen a handful of times. The chain carries TRBV28 and TRBJ1-1; 8 bases align to TRBD1. Germline CDR1 is MDHEN and CDR2 is SYDVKM. V lost 1 base, J lost 8 bases, and 0 bases stayed unmatched. The CDR3 covers 12 residues. The CDR3 here is CASSLSGGEAFF. CDR3 in DNA: TGTGCCAGCAGTTTATCAGGGGGCGAAGCTTTCTTT. The full variable domain, rest sourced from reference TRBV28 and TRBJ1-1, is DVKVTQSSRYLVKRTGEKVFLECVQDMDHENMFWYRQDPGLGLRLIYFSYDVKMKEKGDIPEGYSVSREKKERFSLILESASTNQTSMYLCASSLSGGEAFFGQGTRLTVV.

This clonotype was found a few times. The chain has TRBV20-1 and TRBJ2-1; either TRBD1 or TRBD2 may supply D (6 bases each). This CDR3 is 12 amino acids long. CDR1 is DFQATT and CDR2 is SNEGSKA in the germline V gene (reference sequence). V shed 8 bases and J shed 5 bases, with 13 bases lying between them. The CDR3 nucleotides read TGCAGTCTTAGGGGGGATAACAATGAGCAGTTCTTC. It translates to CSLRGDNNEQFF.

This clonotype occurred many times. The chain joins TRBV12-3 or TRBV12-4 to TRBJ1-6, with D possibly TRBD1 on 5 matching bases. Between the trimmed V and J ends, which lost 7 bases and 10 bases, there was a span of 11 bases. This CDR3 spans 12 amino acids. CDR3 DNA sequence: TGTGCCAGCACCGCAGAGGGGTCACCCCTCCACTTT. This translates into CASTAEGSPLHF.